Listed here are 23 T cell receptor beta chains from one sample, sequenced in a study of blood T cell repertoires in COVID-19. Measured with immunoSEQ multiplex PCR; TCRdb has only the in-frame clones, and not every one. The sample has nearly 110,000 clones; approximately 80% are singletons. The sample taken for sequencing was peripheral blood. The receptor source for this set is a woman aged 55-70 years with acute or convalescent COVID-19.

This clone has only a few counts. Here the CDR3 reads CASSVARGSDTQYF. In DNA, the CDR3 is TGTGCCAGCAGCGTAGCCAGGGGAAGCGATACGCAGTATTTT. The V call is TRBV9, the J call TRBJ2-3, with D possibly being TRBD1 (6 bases). Trimming took 0 bases from V and 6 from J, leaving 11 bases between them. Germline CDR1 and CDR2: SGDLS and YYNGEE. This CDR3 contains 14 residues.

The chain employs TRBV19 and TRBJ2-1; 13 nucleotides align to TRBD2. V shed 4 bases and J 0 bases; nucleotides not matched to a gene: 6. Looked up from germline, CDR1 is LNHDA and CDR2 is SQIVND (reference sequence). The CDR3 contains 18 residues. CDR3 amino acids: CASSSRRTSGSSYNEQFF. The CDR3 bases are TGTGCCAGTAGTAGCAGACGGACTAGCGGGAGCTCCTACAATGAGCAGTTCTTC.

The chain joins TRBV9 to TRBJ1-1, with D possibly matching TRBD1 (5 bases). The CDR3 sequence is 14 residues long. Germline CDR1 and CDR2: SGDLS and YYNGEE. V was shortened by 4 bases and J by 2 bases, with 12 bases between the two germline ends. CDR3 protein: CASSRGAGNTEAFF. In DNA, the CDR3 is TGTGCCAGCAGCCGCGGGGCGGGTAACACTGAAGCTTTCTTT.

This chain links TRBV5-1 with TRBJ1-2; TRBD1 matches 9 bases. Germline CDR1 reads SGHRS; CDR2 reads YFSETQ. The CDR3 spans 15 residues. V shed 3 bases and J 7 bases; nucleotides not matched to a gene: 10. CDR3 in amino acids: CASSSQQGARGGYTF. The CDR3 coding sequence is TGCGCCAGCAGCTCACAACAGGGGGCGAGGGGTGGCTACACCTTC.

As DNA, the CDR3 is TGTGCCAGCTCACCAACCACCTCCGGGACAGGGGGCGGCTATGGCTACACCTTC. Protein product: CASSPTTSGTGGGYGYTF. The rearrangement links TRBV18 to TRBJ1-2, with 12 bases fitting TRBD1. The CDR3 totals 18 residues. Trimming cost V 2 bases and J 4 bases; bases outside gene matches: 11. Germline V gene lookup returns CDR1 KGHSH and CDR2 LQKENI.

The gene calls are TRBV18 and TRBJ1-1; D gene unclear. This CDR3 is built from 14 residues. Trimming shortened V by 3 bases and J by 5 bases, and 13 bases separated the two germline ends. Germline loops: CDR1 KGHSH, CDR2 LQKENI. The CDR3 DNA is TGTGCCAGCTCACCGAGGGAGGTGGAGACTGAAGCTTTCTTT. Its translation is CASSPREVETEAFF. Complete variable domain (other parts from reference TRBV18 and TRBJ1-1): NAGVMQNPRHLVRRRGQEARLRCSPMKGHSHVYWYRQLPEEGLKFMVYLQKENIIDESGMPKERFSAEFPKEGPSILRIQQVVRGDSAAYFCASSPREVETEAFFGQGTRLTVV.

The table lists this clone with a few counts. The V call is TRBV11-2, the J call TRBJ1-6; D might be TRBD1 (5 bases). CDR3 length: 14 residues. Germline assignment: CDR1 SGHAT and CDR2 FQNNGV. V was shortened by 4 bases and J by 13 bases, with 17 bases between the two germline ends. Written as DNA, the CDR3 is TGTGCCAGCAGCTCCAGGGTTGGATCTATCCCCCTCCACTTT. This sequence encodes CASSSRVGSIPLHF.

The CDR3 protein is CASSGQGVSHEQFF. CDR3 in DNA: TGTGCCAGCAGTGGACAGGGGGTTAGCCATGAGCAGTTCTTC. This chain links TRBV6-6 with TRBJ2-1; 10 positions match TRBD1. CDR1 is MNHNY, CDR2 SVGAGI, per germline (reference sequence). CDR3 size: 14 residues. V shed 5 bases and J 8 bases; nucleotides not matched to a gene: 6.

The chain uses TRBV5-1 and TRBJ2-7; TRBD2 matches at 7 bases. Germline CDR1 SGHRS, CDR2 YFSETQ. The V and J ends lost 6 bases and 1 base, in that order; junction bases with no gene match: 13. The CDR3 has 16 residues. CDR3 DNA sequence: TGCGCCAGCACCCTGGGGGGGGGTTGGAGTTCCTACGAGCAGTACTTC. Residues: CASTLGGGWSSYEQYF.

The rearrangement uses TRBV5-4 and TRBJ1-1; 10 nucleotides agree with TRBD1. This CDR3 has 14 amino acids. Germline loops: CDR1 SGHNT, CDR2 YYREEE (reference sequence). The V segment lost 4 bases and the J segment 5 bases; nucleotides outside the gene matches: 5. The CDR3 sequence: CASSPDRGRTEAFF. In DNA form, the CDR3 reads TGTGCCAGCAGCCCGGACAGGGGGAGGACTGAAGCTTTCTTT.

This CDR3 is CASRGTGVVQETQYF. The CDR3, as DNA: TGTGCCAGCAGGGGGACAGGGGTTGTTCAAGAGACCCAGTACTTC. The genes are TRBV2 and TRBJ2-5; the match to TRBD1 covers 10 bases. V trimming: 6 bases; J trimming: 2 bases; junction bases outside the gene matches: 6. Germline V lookup: CDR1 SNHLY, CDR2 FYNNEI. The CDR3 sequence is 15 residues long. Full variable domain (outside the CDR3, taken from reference TRBV2 and TRBJ2-5): EPEVTQTPSHQVTQMGQEVILRCVPISNHLYFYWYRQILGQKVEFLVSFYNNEISEKSEIFDDQFSVERPDGSNFTLKIRSTKLEDSAMYFCASRGTGVVQETQYFGPGTRLLVL.

The V and J genes are TRBV11-3 and TRBJ2-1, with 7 bases aligning to TRBD2. Germline CDR1 reads SGHNT; CDR2 reads YENEEA. This CDR3 comprises 17 residues. V dropped 4 bases and J dropped 2; count of bases not matched to a gene: 11. In nucleotides, the CDR3 is TGTGCCAGCAGCTCAGGTTTGGGGGGGACGACCTACAATGAGCAGTTCTTC. It is translated as CASSSGLGGTTYNEQFF.

V is TRBV9 and J is TRBJ1-1; D is uncertain. CDR1 is SGDLS, CDR2 YYNGEE, per germline. The CDR3 consists of 14 residues. V was trimmed by 1 base and J by 0 bases, leaving 7 bases between them. The CDR3: CASSVSGMNTEAFF. The CDR3 DNA is TGTGCCAGCAGCGTAAGCGGTATGAACACTGAAGCTTTCTTT.

J is TRBJ1-3 and V is TRBV9; D is unclear. The CDR3 runs to 15 residues. CDR1 and CDR2 from the germline V gene are SGDLS and YYNGEE. The V gene lost 6 bases and the J gene lost 0 bases, with 13 bases spanning the gap. The CDR3 DNA follows: TGTGCCAGCACCCCGAGTCCACGCTCTGGAAACACCATATATTTT. Translation: CASTPSPRSGNTIYF.

The gene calls are TRBV27 and TRBJ2-1; 11 bases are shared with TRBD2. Germline trimming cut 5 bases from V and 8 bases from J; bases unmatched to any gene: 14. The CDR3 has 17 amino acids. Germline V gene sequence: CDR1 MNHEY, CDR2 SMNVEV (reference sequence). CDR3 coding DNA: TGTGCCAGCAGTCGACCCACCGGGACTAGCGGACGGGATGAGCAGTTCTTC. It translates to CASSRPTGTSGRDEQFF.

This clone was counted a single time. V and J are TRBV27 and TRBJ2-3, with 13 bases lining up with TRBD2. Germline CDR1 is MNHEY and CDR2 is SMNVEV (reference sequence). The CDR3 length is 19 residues. J was trimmed by 0 bases and V by 1 base; bases with no gene match: 7. The CDR3 nucleotides read TGTGCCAGCAGTTTATTAGGACTAGCGGGAGTCTCTAGCACAGATACGCAGTATTTT. Protein product: CASSLLGLAGVSSTDTQYF.

V and J are TRBV5-1 and TRBJ1-2, with D tentatively TRBD1 (6 bases). Germline V gene data show CDR1 as SGHRS and CDR2 as YFSETQ. The V end was cut by 7 bases, the J end by 6 bases, with 22 bases between. CDR3 length equals 15 residues. As DNA, the CDR3 is TGCGCCAGCTCGCCCAACAGCGGGGGGCGGAATGGCTACACCTTC. Its translation: CASSPNSGGRNGYTF. Based on the CDR3 plus reference TRBV5-1 and TRBJ1-2, the full variable domain is KAGVTQTPRYLIKTRGQQVTLSCSPISGHRSVSWYQQTPGQGLQFLFEYFSETQRNKGNFPGRFSGRQFSNSRSEMNVSTLELGDSALYLCASSPNSGGRNGYTFGSGTRLTVV.

This chain joins TRBV2 and TRBJ2-7; D is perhaps TRBD2 (5 bases). This CDR3 comprises 9 residues. Per germline, CDR1 SNHLY and CDR2 FYNNEI. The V end was cut by 11 bases, the J end by 6 bases, with 8 bases between. The CDR3 loop reads CASGSEQYF. The CDR3 DNA follows: TGTGCCTCGGGGAGCGAGCAGTACTTC.

This chain joins TRBV5-1 and TRBJ2-1; TRBD1 might be the D (6 bases). CDR1 SGHRS and CDR2 YFSETQ come from the germline V gene. V was trimmed by 5 bases and J by 3 bases, leaving 21 bases between them. CDR3 length equals 17 residues. CDR3 amino acids: CASRRGITGTLYNEQFF. The CDR3 nucleotides are TGCGCCAGCAGACGTGGAATTACCGGGACACTCTACAATGAGCAGTTCTTC.

V is TRBV6-5 and J is TRBJ2-7, with D perhaps TRBD1 (6 bases). Germline V lookup: CDR1 MNHEY, CDR2 SVGAGI. The V gene lost 6 bases and the J gene lost 2 bases, with 11 bases spanning the gap. The CDR3 is 13 amino acids. CDR3 DNA: TGTGCCAGCAGGAGGACAGCAACCTACGAGCAGTACTTC. Amino acids: CASRRTATYEQYF.

V is TRBV7-9 and J is TRBJ2-1; the D gene is possibly TRBD2 (5 bases). The CDR3 covers 15 residues. Per the germline V gene, CDR1 is SEHNR and CDR2 is FQNEAQ (reference sequence). Trimming pared 5 bases from V and 0 bases from J, leaving 11 bases between. The CDR3 is CASSASGTSYNEQFF. The CDR3 nucleotides read TGTGCCAGCAGCGCAAGCGGAACCTCCTACAATGAGCAGTTCTTC.

The chain links TRBV5-1 to TRBJ2-7, with D possibly TRBD1 on 9 matching bases. With 4 bases removed from V and 1 base from J, the gap between germline ends came to 27 bases. The CDR3 spans 19 residues. The germline V gene encodes CDR1 SGHRS and CDR2 YFSETQ. DNA of the CDR3: TGCGCCAGCAGCAGTGGACAGGGGACCTTACTAGCGGAATCCTACGAGCAGTACTTC. Translating it yields CASSSGQGTLLAESYEQYF.

J is TRBJ1-1 and V is TRBV19, with D tentatively TRBD1 (5 bases). Looked up from germline, CDR1 is LNHDA and CDR2 is SQIVND (reference sequence). This CDR3 is 13 amino acids long. Trimming pared 8 bases from V and 6 bases from J, leaving 16 bases between. CDR3 protein: CASAGMGGAEAFF. In DNA form, the CDR3 reads TGTGCCAGTGCTGGTATGGGGGGGGCTGAAGCTTTCTTT.